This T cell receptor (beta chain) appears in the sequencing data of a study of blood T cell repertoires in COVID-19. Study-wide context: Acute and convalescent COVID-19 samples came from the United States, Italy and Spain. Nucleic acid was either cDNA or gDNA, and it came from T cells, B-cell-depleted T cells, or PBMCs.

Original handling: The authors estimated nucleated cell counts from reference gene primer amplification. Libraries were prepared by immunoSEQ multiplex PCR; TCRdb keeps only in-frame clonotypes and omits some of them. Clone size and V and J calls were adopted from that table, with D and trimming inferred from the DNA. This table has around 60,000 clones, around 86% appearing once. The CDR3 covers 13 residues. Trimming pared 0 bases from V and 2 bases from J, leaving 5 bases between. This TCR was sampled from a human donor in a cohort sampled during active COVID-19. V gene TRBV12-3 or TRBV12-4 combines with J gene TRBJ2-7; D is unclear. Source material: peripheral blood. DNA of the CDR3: TGTGCCAGCAGTTTAGCGTCCGCCTACGAGCAGTACTTC. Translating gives CASSLASAYEQYF.